This T cell receptor beta chain comes out of a study of cytomegalovirus exposure and HLA in healthy donors (dated by TCRdb to about 2017). As for the study more broadly: An earlier analysis of 587 of the donors reported 276 Gb of sequence data and 95 million to 120 million unique TCR beta sequences obtained from around 180 million T cells. An early release covering around 630 HLA-typed donors comprised approximately 290 gigabases of sequencing data and roughly 85 million unique TCR sequences. Of the 300 to 500 genotyped donors, approximately 81% were placed in the genetic ancestry cluster associated with self-reported Caucasian donors. The study aimed to test whether signatures of past pathogen exposure could be identified by cataloging public T cell receptors. Using immunosequencing, the study profiled T cell repertoires from about 620 subjects and related those repertoires to cytomegalovirus serostatus. A separate validation cohort of 100 to 150 different subjects was used in addition to the 666-subject first cohort. High-throughput TCR immunosequencing, statistical association of individual TCRs with disease status, and machine learning were combined to predict cytomegalovirus infection status. A later analysis re-analyzed previously published TCR beta repertoires from roughly 630 donors and added high-resolution HLA genotyping to study TCR occurrence patterns. In the later analysis, no new phenotypic data were used to find candidate immune exposures; instead, reliance was placed on TCR beta sequences and their occurrence across donors. An earlier analysis of around 540 of the donors applied high-throughput TCR beta sequencing to assess whether each TCR beta V gene segment acted as functional or pseudogenic. Donor age, sex, ethnicity and CMV serostatus were compiled alongside the repertoire data. A later genetic analysis took genome-wide SNP genotypes for about 55% of the 666 donors and used that subset as a discovery cohort. Every repertoire in the discovery cohort had been generated on one and the same sequencing platform. HLA typing covered class I and class II loci at four-digit resolution. Typing coverage differed by locus: A, B, C, DRB1 and DQB1 were typed in roughly 629-640 donors, DQA1 in 500 to 550, DPA1 in 600 to 610, and DPB1 in around 490. Five DR-DQ haplotypes were treated as single units for association and clustering because of strong linkage in the cohort. On average, 235,054 unique TCR beta nucleotide sequences were sequenced per donor among 350 to 400 genotyped donors of the cohort, with roughly 18% of those sequences being non-productive.

The method behind the library was the immunoSEQ multiplex PCR assay. For the multiplex PCR, a mixture combining 60 forward primers for TCR Vbeta segments and 13 reverse primers for TCR Jbeta segments was used. Amplification of the CDR3 region of rearranged TCR beta genes was performed with a multiplex PCR assay on genomic DNA. Amplified TCR beta libraries were sequenced as 87-base-pair reads on the Illumina HiSeq System. The paper's data handling went like this. Across the 700 or so repertoires, a later analysis counted approximately 83 million unique TCR beta chains, roughly 11 million of which were shared by at least two donors. Raw reads were error-corrected and collapsed into unique sequences by a nearest-neighbor algorithm in which closely related sequences were merged to remove PCR and sequencing errors. V, D and J gene segments were assigned by aligning CDR3 sequences to IMGT reference sequences. For a sequence to be retained, at least a six-nucleotide match to both a V gene segment and a J gene segment was required. Rearrangements were called productive when the CDR3 lacked stop codons and stayed in frame with V and J; all others were non-productive. CDR3 was defined according to IMGT convention as the region running from the second conserved V-encoded cysteine to the conserved J-encoded phenylalanine. The earlier analysis of 550 to 650 of the donors excluded any sequence lacking an unambiguous match to a single V gene segment. In an earlier analysis of approximately 560 of the donors, a V segment was called functional when productive rearrangements were above 56.7%, and segregating when the standard deviation between donors exceeded 5%. A statistical classification framework was built for diagnosing cytomegalovirus status from the catalog of TCR beta chain sequences. A later analysis assigned V and J genes by comparing TCR nucleotide sequences with IMGT/GENE-DB human TR gene sequences. Using the TCRdist pipeline, a later analysis assigned CDR3 sequences along with most-parsimonious VDJ recombination scenarios. A later analysis defined each TCR beta chain by its CDR3 amino acid sequence plus V-gene family, and excluded reads lacking a unique V-gene family. In a later analysis, around 650 highly shared, low-generation-probability nucleotide sequences were removed to address suspected cross-contamination and a sequencing artifact. In a later analysis, a clonal expansion index for each public chain was calculated from normalized within-repertoire ranks of inferred template counts. A later analysis computed generation probabilities with a VDJ recombination model fitted to out-of-frame rearrangements, and checked the results against IGoR. In a later analysis, hypergeometric tests were used to score TCR-TCR, TCR-HLA and TCR-CMV co-occurrence, with a repertoire-size bias correction applied to TCR pairs. To estimate false discovery rates, a later analysis permuted the HLA or CMV assignments 20 times. In a later analysis, co-occurring TCRs were grouped with DBSCAN, and TCRdist sequence similarity was added when clustering was performed within HLA-allele-positive subsets. Repertoires with fewer than 30,000 or more than 120,000 public chains were left out of co-occurrence clustering, as were a few repertoires with anomalous nucleotide sharing. TCRdb limited this immuneACCESS table to in-frame rearrangements with V and J called. A share of clones is missing; checked studies link under half to unresolved V genes, and the rest is unexplained. V and J calls and clone size are copied from that table; D and trimming were computed from the DNA. For this sample the table gives approximately 150,000 clones, of which approximately 71% were detected only once. The ten most abundant clones make up 2.5% to 4% of the sample.

The cohort comprised 710 or so healthy bone marrow donors. At the time of sampling, every cohort member was nominally healthy, though immune exposures that went unrecorded were likely present. The donor tested CMV seronegative and was one of the 352 seronegative cohort members. Every donor gave a peripheral blood sample, and the peripheral blood mononuclear cells from that sample were used for TCR beta sequencing. Genomic DNA was extracted from the blood cell samples with the Qiagen DNeasy Blood Extraction Kit. To note about this clone: The clone's antigen remains unknown. Per-base quality was not reported, and no clone a single base away is much larger than it.

The study at large found these results: In a later analysis, HLA-associated TCR beta chains were found to be more clonally expanded and to have lower generation probabilities than equally common non-associated chains. The cohort was sequenced for TCR beta chains only, and without alpha or paired-chain data the features that could be detected were limited. When HLA alleles, especially DR and DQ, strongly co-occurred, attributing TCR associations to individual alleles was difficult. A cluster of highly shared sequence variants was judged likely to represent a technical artifact of the sequencing pipeline. For the cohort, immune exposure information was limited to CMV serostatus. In a later analysis, around 17,000 TCR beta sequences were associated with specific HLA alleles at a false discovery rate of 0.05. According to a later analysis, parvovirus B19, influenza, CMV and Epstein-Barr virus appeared linked to several top co-occurrence clusters. A later genetic analysis reported fewer N-insertions in productive TCRs among donors in an Asian-associated ancestry cluster than the roughly 700-donor mean. Some IMGT-functional V segments, including TRBV6-2 and TRBV6-3, could not be told apart with the 87-base-pair reads, so those segments were excluded. Across donors, most TCR sequences were observed very rarely, whereas some public TCRs were present in many individuals. A further reported finding was that TCR beta sequences accurately predicted the HLA-A and HLA-B alleles for most subjects in the first cohort. In a later analysis, most CMV-associated TCR beta chains were found to appear HLA-restricted, with HLA associations seemingly driven largely by CMV exposure. An association between a missense DCLRE1C variant and V-gene and J-gene trimming of TCR beta chains was found in a later genetic analysis and replicated in an independent cohort. Correlated functional status among segregating V segments might be attributable to linkage disequilibrium, but an unknown experimental factor could not be ruled out. According to the authors, the approach could potentially be generalized to other disease states and immunological phenotypes. In a later analysis, TCR association rates were found to vary across HLA loci, with the most associated TCRs seen for DRB1 alleles and the fewest for HLA-C alleles. A total of about 180 TCR beta chains were listed by the study as associated with cytomegalovirus. Sequencing depth was assumed to be roughly uniform across donors in the presence/absence analyses, though that assumption may not hold. Broadly in line with IMGT annotations, most TCR beta V segments showed up in productive rearrangements about 87% or about 30% of the time in an earlier analysis of several hundred of the donors. Because HLA typing was missing for some donors at each locus, association tests included only the typed subset. The earlier analysis of fewer than 750 of the donors excluded over 15 rarely observed V segments, including chromosome 9 orphons, because counts were too low. Three of the identified cytomegalovirus-associated TCR beta chains were confirmed in vitro to be specific for cytomegalovirus antigens. The classifier was reported to diagnose cytomegalovirus status with high specificity and sensitivity in both the original and validation cohorts.

The CDR3 holds 15 amino acids from the cysteine to the phenylalanine. Of the read, only the CDR3 DNA is kept; its 45 bases are in frame from base 1. V gives up 3 bases and J gives up 5 bases, and the segment between their germline ends measures 16 bases. The germline V gene yields MDHEN for CDR1 and SYDVKM for CDR2. This clonotype was sampled from a man aged 40-49 years in good health and CMV-seronegative. The rearrangement joined TRBV28 to TRBJ1-2, with TRBD1 tentatively as D gene (6 bases match). Source material: PBMCs. The DNA sequence is given as TGTGCCAGCAGTTTTGGGGGGGCGCTTGTTTATGGCTACACCTTC. Its coded protein is CASSFGGALVYGYTF.